The sequence of this T cell receptor beta chain was determined in a study of early T cells in non-severe SARS-CoV-2 infection. Study-wide background: The sequenced material was bulk RNA from unsorted whole blood, and its chains were unpaired.

As for this clonotype: An end of the junction differs from the germline gene, which may be a read error.

The CDR3 has 16 amino acids. From germline, CDR1 is SGHAT and CDR2 FQNNGV. Tagging with unique molecular identifiers was applied to individual cDNA molecules. Using its own MiXCR run on the 5' RACE reads, TCRdb lists one record per CDR3 protein. This table has about 30,000 distinct CDR3 sequences, approximately 5.5% appearing once. The V gene is TRBV11-2, the J gene TRBJ1-2, with D possibly matching TRBD1 (6 bases). This clonotype originated in an adult who was a healthcare worker with PCR-confirmed SARS-CoV-2 infection or an uninfected control (not recorded which). Sequencing used whole blood. In nucleotides, the CDR3 is TGTGTCAGCAGCTCCCCCAGGGGAGGGCCCAACTATGGCTACACCTTC. This gives the protein CVSSSPRGGPNYGYTF.